This record looks at one T cell receptor beta chain sequence and its context. This table comes from immunoSEQ multiplex PCR, and its TCRdb copy is limited to in-frame clones, with some not included. The sample consists of approximately 260,000 clones, 70% to 90% of them appearing once. Germline CDR1 and CDR2: LNHDA and SQIVND (reference sequence). The germline V and J ends were trimmed by 4 bases and 5 bases, with 16 bases remaining between them. The CDR3 extends over 15 amino acids. This specimen comes from a study of blood T cell repertoires in COVID-19. The receptor's source is a middle-aged woman with acute COVID-19. The sample was PBMCs or T cells enriched from blood (not recorded which). This chain uses TRBV19 with TRBJ2-3; D is perhaps TRBD1 (7 bases). The CDR3 protein is CASSTGGQGKDTQYF. The CDR3 DNA follows: TGTGCCAGTAGTACAGGGGGGCAGGGGAAAGATACGCAGTATTTT.